Below are 5 T cell receptor beta chains sequenced from a single sample in a study of blood T cell repertoires in COVID-19. Some clones are missing from TCRdb's copy, which holds only in-frame ones; the method was immunoSEQ multiplex PCR. The sample holds 200,000 to 300,000 clones, 65% to 85% seen once. Sequenced material: peripheral blood. The receptors stem from a human donor in a cohort sampled during active COVID-19.

The V call is TRBV5-1, the J call TRBJ2-5; D is perhaps TRBD2 (6 bases). Germline CDR1 reads SGHRS; CDR2 reads YFSETQ. The CDR3 runs to 14 residues. The ends were cut back, 0 bases at V and 5 bases at J, with 11 bases in the middle. CDR3 protein: CASSLVGGPETQYF. CDR3 in DNA: TGCGCCAGCAGCTTGGTGGGGGGTCCCGAGACCCAGTACTTC.

The genes are TRBV5-1 and TRBJ2-3, with 9 bases matching TRBD1. The CDR3 is made up of 16 amino acids. Trimming took 2 bases from V and 4 from J; bases not matched to a gene: 8. Germline CDR1 and CDR2: SGHRS and YFSETQ. CDR3 coding DNA: TGCGCCAGCAGCTTCGAGGGACAGGGAGGATCAGATACGCAGTATTTT. Protein product: CASSFEGQGGSDTQYF. Full variable domain (outside the CDR3, taken from reference TRBV5-1 and TRBJ2-3): KAGVTQTPRYLIKTRGQQVTLSCSPISGHRSVSWYQQTPGQGLQFLFEYFSETQRNKGNFPGRFSGRQFSNSRSEMNVSTLELGDSALYLCASSFEGQGGSDTQYFGPGTRLTVL.

V and J are TRBV6-4 and TRBJ1-5, with 9 bases aligning to TRBD1. Germline-derived CDR1 and CDR2 are MRHNA and SNTAGT. The length of the CDR3 is 13 residues. With V trimmed by 4 bases and J by 5 bases, 0 bases remained unmatched. For the CDR3, the DNA is TGTGCCAGCAGTGGACAGGGGGATCAGCCCCAGCATTTT. The encoded protein is CASSGQGDQPQHF.

This chain uses TRBV3-1 (or the pseudogene TRBV3-2) with TRBJ1-2, with D unclear. Germline loops: CDR1 LGHDT, CDR2 YNNKEL (reference sequence). There are 15 residues in the CDR3. Trimming took 0 bases from V and 5 from J, leaving 13 bases between them. The CDR3 sequence is CASSQDYTEQYGYTF. The CDR3 DNA is TGTGCCAGCAGCCAAGATTATACAGAACAATATGGCTACACCTTC.

The chain carries TRBV10-2 and TRBJ1-1; no reliable D call. The CDR3 spans 14 residues. CDR1 is WSHSY and CDR2 is SAAADI in the germline V gene. Trimming removed 2 bases from V and 0 bases from J, with 7 bases in between. The CDR3 spells CASSEGGMNTEAFF. The CDR3, as DNA: TGCGCCAGCAGTGAGGGAGGGATGAACACTGAAGCTTTCTTT.